The rows below give T cell receptor beta chains drawn from one sample of a study of blood T cell repertoires in COVID-19. Method: immunoSEQ multiplex PCR; TCRdb's copy keeps in-frame clones and lacks some. The data hold about 480,000 clones, with roughly nine tenths observed a single time. Sequenced material: peripheral blood. Receptor source: a man between 18 and 29 years old with COVID-19, enrolled during active disease. CDR3s include the opening cysteine and the closing phenylalanine or tryptophan. Fields, in order: CDR3 DNA, CDR3 protein, D gene, J gene, V gene, clone size. The D gene is left open where the match is weak. Size is stated for part of the rows, as once, few or many counts, or as a class when the clone is expanded.

CDR3 DNA: TGTGCCAGCAGCTCGACAGGGAGGGAGACCCAGTACTTC; CDR3 protein: CASSSTGRETQYF; D gene: -; J gene: TRBJ2-5; V gene: TRBV7-9; clone size: -
CDR3 DNA: TGTGCCAGCGCGGCGGTCGGGGAGCTGTTTTTT; CDR3 protein: CASAAVGELFF; D gene: -; J gene: TRBJ2-2; V gene: TRBV6-5; clone size: -
CDR3 DNA: TGTGCCAGCAGCCCCCTAGCGGGAGGGCCGGATACGCAGTATTTT; CDR3 protein: CASSPLAGGPDTQYF; D gene: TRBD2; J gene: TRBJ2-3; V gene: TRBV4-2; clone size: -
CDR3 DNA: TGTGCCAGCAGCATCGACAGGGGGCTAGGAGGGGCCAACGTCCTGACTTTC; CDR3 protein: CASSIDRGLGGANVLTF; D gene: TRBD1; J gene: TRBJ2-6; V gene: TRBV3-1/TRBV3-2; clone size: -
CDR3 DNA: TGTGCCAGCAGCTTGGGGGCGGGGGCAGATACGCAGTATTTT; CDR3 protein: CASSLGAGADTQYF; D gene: TRBD2; J gene: TRBJ2-3; V gene: TRBV5-4; clone size: -
CDR3 DNA: TGTGCCAGCAGTCGAAGCGGGGGTAGGAGGGATACGCAGTATTTT; CDR3 protein: CASSRSGGRRDTQYF; D gene: TRBD2; J gene: TRBJ2-3; V gene: TRBV6-5; clone size: -
CDR3 DNA: TGTGCCAGCAGTTACTATTGGACAGACATGAACACTGAAGCTTTCTTT; CDR3 protein: CASSYYWTDMNTEAFF; D gene: -; J gene: TRBJ1-1; V gene: TRBV6-5; clone size: once
CDR3 DNA: TGTGCTAGCAGCTTAGCAGGGGTAGAGACCCAGTACTTC; CDR3 protein: CASSLAGVETQYF; D gene: -; J gene: TRBJ2-5; V gene: TRBV7-7; clone size: -
CDR3 DNA: TGCGCCAGCAGTCACTACACGGAAGGGGATGAAAAACTGTTTTTT; CDR3 protein: CASSHYTEGDEKLFF; D gene: -; J gene: TRBJ1-4; V gene: TRBV10-1; clone size: -
CDR3 DNA: TGTGCCAGCAGCTTAGAGGGAGCTACCCTCTACACTGAAGCTTTCTTT; CDR3 protein: CASSLEGATLYTEAFF; D gene: -; J gene: TRBJ1-1; V gene: TRBV7-6; clone size: -